This TCR beta chain was observed in a study of T cell responses to AZD1222 COVID-19 vaccine (dated by TCRdb to the early 2020s). Regarding the research as a whole: Because spike-specific TCR depth and breadth did not differ between the two schedules, AZD1222 recipients who got a second dose at roughly 4 weeks were pooled with those who got a second dose at roughly 12 weeks. A total of approximately 230 trial participants underwent TCR sequencing, of whom 207 received two doses of AZD1222 and around 25 received two doses of the MenACWY control vaccine. Trial participants were enrolled into age subgroups of 18-55, 56-69 and 70-plus years, which contained 148, 28 and 57 TCR-sequenced participants, respectively. The investigation overall reported the following: In the small 56-69-year group, the increase in depth fell short of significance, most likely because of low power. The whole spike protein was spanned by vaccine-associated CD4 TCRs, and dominant responses were seen in regions 160-218 and 743-854. Participants were mostly white British, with more females than males. The authors suggested clonal diversity may have been underestimated. Conclusions about previously exposed vaccinees were limited because only six AZD1222 recipients were SARS-CoV-2 seropositive at baseline. Epitopes outside the regions mutated in the B.1.351 and B.1.1.7 variants were reportedly recognized by nearly half of the unique spike-specific TCRs. After two AZD1222 doses, spike-specific TCR breadth and depth were significantly higher than at day 0 and than in MenACWY recipients. Because no samples from the day 14 peak response were available, repertoires could be characterized only after the peak T cell response.

This clone was detected once. The target of this receptor is not known. No much larger clonotype is one base removed from it; base qualities were not supplied. The time point tag for this specimen amounts to: baseline before first vaccination. Samples from vaccinated people were obtained from the UK trials COV001 and COV002, which included a single-blind randomized controlled phase 2/3 trial of AZD1222 (ChAdOx1 nCoV-19) in healthy adults. For TCRbeta chain sequencing, PBMC samples from trial participants were taken at day 0 and at day 28 after the second dose. The CDR3 regions of human TCRbeta chains were analyzed by immunosequencing. The authors' pipeline ran thus. TCRs in the repertoires were compared against a reference library of SARS-CoV-2-specific TCRs that had been generated with the MIRA antigen-specificity platform. Breadth meant the fraction of unique TCRs that were SARS-CoV-2-associated, whereas depth meant the fraction of total T cells that were SARS-CoV-2-associated. Each spike-specific TCR was assigned to its reactive spike region and to a CD4 or CD8 class using the MIRA data. Log10-transformed breadth and depth values were compared by one-way ANOVA with Sidak's multiple comparisons tests. TCRdb took this table from immuneACCESS and kept in-frame rearrangements with V and J called. Such tables lack part of the clones; where checked against another copy, unresolved V genes explain under half of the gap, and the rest is unexplained. V, J and clone size are taken as reported in that table, and D and trimming were inferred from the DNA itself. In this sample the table shows under 70,000 clones, over 70% of which occur a single time. The ten largest clones capture roughly 15% of the sample.

The germline V and J ends show losses of 0 bases and 0 bases respectively, and no gene match explains 13 bases of the junction. Including cysteine and phenylalanine, the CDR3 has 20 amino acids. CDR3 DNA only is kept here, 60 bases in frame from base 1. The sample in question was peripheral blood, obtained on day 0 of AZD1222 vaccination. The receptor comes from an adult in good health. The chain is assembled from TRBV23-1 and TRBJ1-5; TRBD1 agrees with 8 junctional bases. TRBV23-1 falls under the ORF class, with uncertain function. The CDR3 loop reads CASSQSRPDRVGDSNQPQHF. The nucleotides are TGCGCCAGCAGTCAATCGCGCCCGGACAGGGTAGGGGATAGCAATCAGCCCCAGCATTTT.